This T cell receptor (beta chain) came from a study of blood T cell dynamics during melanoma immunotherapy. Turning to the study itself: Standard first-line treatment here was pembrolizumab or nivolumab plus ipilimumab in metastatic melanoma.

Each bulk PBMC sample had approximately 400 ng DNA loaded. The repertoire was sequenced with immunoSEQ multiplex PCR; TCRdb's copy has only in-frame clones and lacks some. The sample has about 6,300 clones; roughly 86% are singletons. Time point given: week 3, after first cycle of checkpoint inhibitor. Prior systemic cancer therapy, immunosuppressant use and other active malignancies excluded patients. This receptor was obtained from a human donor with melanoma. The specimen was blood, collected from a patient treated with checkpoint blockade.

The CDR3 reads CASSYTEKNYGYTF. For the CDR3, the DNA is TGTGCCAGCAGTTATACCGAAAAAAACTATGGCTACACCTTC. The rearrangement joins TRBV6-5 to TRBJ1-2; no clear D. The CDR3 length is 14 residues. Germline-derived CDR1 and CDR2 are MNHEY and SVGAGI. V was trimmed by 3 bases and J by 2 bases, leaving 10 bases between them.